Described below is a single TCR beta chain sequence and its context. Its antigen remains unidentified. This sample stems from a study of cytomegalovirus exposure and HLA in healthy donors. Libraries were prepared by immunoSEQ multiplex PCR; TCRdb keeps only in-frame clonotypes and omits some of them. In the table there are about 160,000 clones, 85% to 90% of which are singletons. The study's findings and limits: A list of approximately 160 TCR beta chains associated with cytomegalovirus was given. While the bulk of TCR sequences proved rare, some public TCRs turned up in many donors.

Donors came from a validation cohort of some 110 subjects, distinct from the first 666-subject cohort. Trimming cost V 5 bases and J 5 bases, with 25 bases left between them. The CDR3 length is 17 residues. Germline V gene sequence: CDR1 SGDLS, CDR2 YYNGEE. This chain joins TRBV9 and TRBJ2-5, with D possibly matching TRBD2 (6 bases). The sample taken for sequencing was PBMCs. The receptor was isolated from a woman younger than 45 in good health and CMV-seronegative. This CDR3 reads CASSREAFGGWIETQYF. For the CDR3, the DNA is TGTGCCAGCAGTAGGGAGGCTTTTGGCGGGTGGATCGAGACCCAGTACTTC.